Each of the 25 T cell receptor beta chains below was sequenced from the same sample in a study of tissue T cells after allogeneic stem cell transplantation. The protocol was immunoSEQ multiplex PCR, while the TCRdb copy is restricted to in-frame clones and leaves out a portion. The sample lists about 48,000 clones, approximately 70% seen once, with approximately 0.59% in the top ten. Sequenced sample: sorted cells pooled from one or two spleens. The receptor source for this set is a pool of C57BL/6 mice in good health.

A remark on this clone: Mouse gene names and germline throughout. The read comes to an end 1 residue before the CDR3 does, leaving the germline J gene to fill in the end. This rearrangement joins TRBV3 to TRBJ2-7; 12 bases agree with TRBD2. The CDR3 sequence is 14 residues long. Per the germline V gene, CDR1 is SNHLY and CDR2 is FYNGKV (reference sequence). V lost 4 bases to trimming and J lost 7 bases; unmatched junction nucleotides: 5. The CDR3 loop reads CASSSGTGGFEQYF. Incomplete CDR3 DNA: TGTGCCAGCAGCTCCGGGACTGGGGGGTTCGAACAGTAC.

Details on this clone: Gene names are mouse gene names. The CDR3 extends 1 residue past the end of the read, so its final part is completed from the germline J gene. V is TRBV15 and J is TRBJ1-2, with 7 bases matching TRBD1. The CDR3 is made up of 14 amino acids. The V segment lost 6 bases and the J segment 0 bases; nucleotides outside the gene matches: 4. CDR1 and CDR2 (germline): SGHND, FRSKSL. CDR3 sequence reads: CASRLGGPNSDYTF. The covered CDR3 bases are TGTGCCAGCAGGCTAGGGGGCCCAAACTCCGACTACACC.

As for this clone: Germline and genes: mouse. The CDR3 protein is CASSLDRVGDTQYF. CDR3 bases read: TGTGCAAGCAGCTTAGATCGGGTTGGAGACACCCAGTAC. This chain joins TRBV16 and TRBJ2-5; no clear D gene. The CDR3 end falls 1 residue outside the read, so it is completed with the germline J gene. Trimming shortened V by 0 bases and J by 5 bases, and 9 bases separated the two germline ends. CDR3 length: 14 residues. The germline gives CDR1 SGHSA, CDR2 FRNQAP. The full variable domain, completed using reference TRBV16 and TRBJ2-5, is NAGVIQTPRHKVTGKGQEATLWCEPISGHSAVFWYRQTIVQGLEFLTYFRNQAPIDDSGMPKERFSAQMPNQSHSTLKIQSTQPQDSAVYLCASSLDRVGDTQYFGPGTRLLVL.

A remark on this clone: The gene symbols are mouse symbols. The read terminates 1 residue ahead of where the CDR3 ends, so the germline J gene completes it. V usage is TRBV3 and J usage is TRBJ2-4; D might be TRBD2 (5 bases). This CDR3 has 16 residues. Trimming left V 1 base short and J 0 bases short, with 11 bases between. Germline V lookup: CDR1 SNHLY, CDR2 FYNGKV (reference sequence). This chain's CDR3 is CASSLGAGPSQNTLYF. The covered CDR3 bases are TGTGCCAGCAGCTTAGGGGCTGGGCCTAGTCAAAACACCTTGTAC.

Concerning this clone: Gene names refer to mouse genes. The read gets to within 1 residue of the CDR3 end, and the germline J gene fills in the rest. The chain carries TRBV13-1 and TRBJ1-2; the D is unclear. The germline gives CDR1 NSHNY, CDR2 SYGAGN. The CDR3 totals 13 residues. V lost 2 bases and J lost 0, with 5 bases in between. CDR3 DNA, as far as it was read: TGTGCCAGCAGTGAGACTGCAAACTCCGACTACACC. It codes for CASSETANSDYT. The complete CDR3 reads CASSETANSDYTF.

As regards this clone: Gene names follow the mouse nomenclature. The read ends 1 residue before the CDR3 terminus; that terminus is restored from the germline J gene. The chain uses TRBV13-2 and TRBJ2-2; D unresolved. The CDR3 runs to 14 residues. Germline lookup yields CDR1 NNHNN and CDR2 SYGAGS (reference sequence). V lost 5 bases to trimming and J lost 1 base, with 9 bases between them. The CDR3 sequence: CASGERGNTGQLYF. The sequenced part of the CDR3 DNA is TGTGCCAGCGGGGAACGGGGAAACACCGGGCAGCTCTAC.

This clone was found once. Mouse names are used for the genes. The read terminates 1 residue before the CDR3 end, so the remaining end is supplied by the germline J gene. This chain joins TRBV16 and TRBJ2-2, with 9 bases that match TRBD2. CDR1 is SGHSA, CDR2 FRNQAP, per germline. This CDR3 has 13 residues. The J segment lost 6 bases and the V segment lost 6 bases, leaving 2 bases of the junction unmatched. The sequenced part of the CDR3 DNA is TGTGCAAGCAGAGTGGGGGGGCCCGGGCAGCTCTAC. Translation: CASRVGGPGQLY. The full CDR3 reads CASRVGGPGQLYF.

A word on this clone: The gene names here belong to mouse. With the read ending 1 residue before the CDR3 end, the germline J gene is used to fill in that end. V and J are TRBV13-2 and TRBJ1-2, with 7 positions matching TRBD1. Germline V gene sequence: CDR1 NNHNN, CDR2 SYGAGS (reference sequence). The CDR3 extends over 18 amino acids. The trim removed 1 base at V and 0 bases at J, leaving 12 bases unmatched. The CDR3 loop reads CASGDRGQRRPANSDYTF. The CDR3 bases that were read are TGTGCCAGCGGTGATAGGGGACAGCGACGACCTGCAAACTCCGACTACACC.

In the case of this clone: One end of the junction varies from germline; a read error may be responsible. Gene names are mouse gene names. The read stops 1 residue short of the end of the CDR3; the missing end is completed from the germline J gene. V gene TRBV2 combines with J gene TRBJ2-5; 9 bases are a match to TRBD2. CDR1 and CDR2 from the germline V gene are LGHNA and YSYQKL. CDR3 length: 15 residues. CDR3 DNA (partial): TGTGCCAGCGGCCAAGTGGGGGGGCGCCAAGACACCCAGTAC. It codes for CASGQVGGRQDTQY. The complete CDR3 protein is CASGQVGGRQDTQYF.

For this clone: Here the gene names and germline are mouse. The CDR3 end lies 1 residue beyond the end of the read and is filled in from the germline J gene. The chain is built from TRBV5 and TRBJ2-4; TRBD2 matches at 8 bases. The CDR3 has 15 amino acids. CDR1 and CDR2 from the germline V gene are LGHNA and YNLKQL (reference sequence). Losses at the gene ends were 0 bases for V and 5 bases for J; bases not matched to a gene: 4. CDR3 DNA, as far as it was read: TGTGCCAGCAGCCAAGAAACTGGGGGTGGAAACACCTTGTAC. This codes for CASSQETGGGNTLY. The entire CDR3 sequence reads CASSQETGGGNTLYF.

A note on this clone: Each gene name is a mouse one. The read stops 1 residue short of the end of the CDR3; the missing end is completed from the germline J gene. This rearrangement joins TRBV13-1 to TRBJ2-2; D not certain. Looked up from germline, CDR1 is NSHNY and CDR2 is SYGAGN. V lost 4 bases and J 4 bases, leaving 5 bases between the germline ends. The length of the CDR3 is 12 residues. The CDR3 is CASSPGTGQLYF. CDR3 DNA (partial): TGTGCCAGCAGTCCAGGCACCGGGCAGCTCTAC.

About this clone: Mouse gene names and germline throughout. With the read ending 1 residue before the CDR3 end, the germline J gene is used to fill in that end. The chain links TRBV2 to TRBJ2-4; D is uncertain. Looked up from germline, CDR1 is LGHNA and CDR2 is YSYQKL. V dropped 0 bases and J dropped 3 bases, with 7 bases sitting between them. The CDR3 is 14 amino acids. Incomplete CDR3 DNA: TGTGCCAGCAGCCAAGATAAGGGACAAAACACCTTGTAC. Translation gives CASSQDKGQNTLY. The whole CDR3 sequence reads CASSQDKGQNTLYF.

On this clone itself: The gene names here belong to mouse. The CDR3 is cut off 1 residue early in the read; its end comes from the germline J gene. The chain uses TRBV24 and TRBJ1-2; D is perhaps TRBD1 (5 bases). This CDR3 region has 14 residues. The V gene lost 3 bases and the J gene lost 2 bases, with 10 bases spanning the gap. CDR1 is KGHTA, CDR2 FRNEEI, per germline. The CDR3 bases that were read are TGTGCCAGCAGTCTACAGGAGCCGAACTCCGACTACACC. Its protein is CASSLQEPNSDYT. The entire CDR3 protein reads CASSLQEPNSDYTF.

This clone was recorded a few times. Here the gene names and germline are mouse. CDR3 sequence reads: CASGEPSYEQYF. CDR3 DNA (partial): TGTGCCAGCGGTGAACCGTCTTATGAACAGTAC. V usage is TRBV13-2 and J usage is TRBJ2-7; D is uncertain. The read ends 1 residue shy of where the CDR3 ends; the end is completed using the germline J gene. Germline V gene lookup returns CDR1 NNHNN and CDR2 SYGAGS (reference sequence). V was shortened by 2 bases and J by 4 bases, with 7 bases between the two germline ends. The CDR3 extends over 12 amino acids.

Comments on this clone: Gene names and germline match the mouse. The CDR3 end falls 1 residue outside the read, so it is completed with the germline J gene. The chain recombines TRBV4 with TRBJ2-7, with a tentative D call TRBD1 (5 bases). The V gene's germline CDR1 is LGHDT and CDR2 YNNKQL (reference sequence). This CDR3 has 11 residues. Trimming stripped 7 bases from V and 4 bases from J, with 8 bases between. The CDR3 here is CASKTAYEQYF. The CDR3 DNA, read in part, is TGTGCCAGCAAGACAGCTTATGAACAGTAC.

Remarks on this clone: Each gene name is a mouse one. The read falls 1 residue short of the CDR3 end, and the missing part is taken from the germline J gene. The rearrangement joins TRBV13-2 to TRBJ2-2; TRBD2 aligns across 8 bases. After removal of 5 bases from V and 0 bases from J, the junction contained 3 bases not matched to a gene. The germline V gene has CDR1 NNHNN and CDR2 SYGAGS (reference sequence). The CDR3 is 15 residues long. The CDR3 sequence is CASGRLGSNTGQLYF. The covered CDR3 bases are TGTGCCAGCGGCCGACTGGGGTCAAACACCGGGCAGCTCTAC.

About this clone: The genes are named according to mouse. The DNA ends 1 residue before the CDR3 does, and the rest of the CDR3 is filled in from the germline J gene. The rearrangement uses TRBV4 and TRBJ2-4, with D hard to call. V was cut by 8 bases and J by 0 bases, with 9 bases left in between. Germline CDR1 is LGHDT and CDR2 is YNNKQL (reference sequence). The CDR3 is 13 residues long. The DNA read from the CDR3 is TGTGCCAGCTCGAGGTTTAGTCAAAACACCTTGTAC. Protein sequence: CASSRFSQNTLY. The whole CDR3 sequence is CASSRFSQNTLYF.

This clone was detected a few times. Gene names follow the mouse nomenclature. The sequenced fragment ends 1 residue before the CDR3 boundary, so the rest is inferred from the germline J gene. The chain employs TRBV3 and TRBJ2-5, with D unresolved. Per germline, CDR1 SNHLY and CDR2 FYNGKV (reference sequence). The CDR3 sequence is 12 residues long. V lost 1 base and J lost 1, with 0 bases in between. CDR3 loop: CASSLDQDTQYF. The CDR3 DNA, read in part, is TGTGCCAGCAGCTTAGACCAAGACACCCAGTAC. Full variable domain (rest looked up from reference TRBV3 and TRBJ2-5): GPKVLQIPSHQIIDMGQMVTLNCDPVSNHLYFYWYKQILGQQMEFLVNFYNGKVMEKSKLFKDQFSVERPDGSYFTLKIQPTALEDSAVYFCASSLDQDTQYFGPGTRLLVL.

On this clone: Gene names follow the mouse nomenclature. The CDR3 goes on 1 residue after the read ends, and that part is filled in from the germline J gene. The chain employs TRBV12-1 and TRBJ2-1; no clear D. CDR1 is SGHSN, CDR2 HYEKVE, per germline. The CDR3 contains 13 residues. V lost 1 base and J 0 bases, leaving 3 bases between the germline ends. Partial CDR3 DNA: TGTGCCAGCTCTCTTTATAACTATGCTGAGCAGTTC. Translating it yields CASSLYNYAEQF. The CDR3 reads in full as CASSLYNYAEQFF.

As regards this clone: Gene names and germline refer to mouse. The read finishes 1 residue shy of the CDR3 end, and the germline J gene is used to complete it. The rearrangement links TRBV5 to TRBJ2-2; D remains unclear. There are 14 residues in the CDR3. The germline gives CDR1 LGHNA, CDR2 YNLKQL (reference sequence). Trimming pared 0 bases from V and 0 bases from J, leaving 2 bases between. CDR3 loop: CASSQEANTGQLYF. CDR3 DNA (partial): TGTGCCAGCAGCCAAGAAGCAAACACCGGGCAGCTCTAC.

For this clone: Genes here carry mouse names. The CDR3 extends 1 residue past the end of the read, so its final part is completed from the germline J gene. The V and J genes are TRBV19 and TRBJ1-1; the D is unclear. Germline loops: CDR1 FNHDT, CDR2 SITEND (reference sequence). V dropped 3 bases and J dropped 3 bases, with 0 bases sitting between them. This CDR3 is built from 10 residues. CDR3 protein: CASSNTEVFF. The sequenced part of the CDR3 DNA is TGTGCCAGCAGTAACACAGAAGTCTTC.

As to this clone: Germline and genes: mouse. The read is 1 residue too short to cover the CDR3 end, so that end is filled in from the germline J gene. The chain uses TRBV19 and TRBJ2-3; TRBD2 matches 7 bases. The CDR3 covers 14 residues. The V gene's germline CDR1 is FNHDT and CDR2 SITEND (reference sequence). Trimming at V came to 2 bases and at J to 1 base, leaving 1 base not matched to a gene. CDR3 bases read: TGTGCCAGCAGTATGTGGGGGGGTGCAGAAACGCTGTAT. This gives the protein CASSMWGGAETLY. The whole CDR3 sequence is CASSMWGGAETLYF.

Details on this clone: Gene names are mouse gene names. The missing CDR3 end, 1 residue past where the read stops, is filled in from the germline J gene. V gene TRBV16 combines with J gene TRBJ2-7, with unresolved D. CDR1 is SGHSA and CDR2 is FRNQAP in the germline V gene. This CDR3 has 11 residues. The V end was cut by 1 base, the J end by 3 bases, with 1 base between. The part of the CDR3 DNA that was read is TGTGCAAGCAGCTTAGGCTATGAACAGTAC. This sequence encodes CASSLGYEQY. The complete CDR3 protein is CASSLGYEQYF. The full variable domain, completed using reference TRBV16 and TRBJ2-7, is NAGVIQTPRHKVTGKGQEATLWCEPISGHSAVFWYRQTIVQGLEFLTYFRNQAPIDDSGMPKERFSAQMPNQSHSTLKIQSTQPQDSAVYLCASSLGYEQYFGPGTRLTVL.

Of note for this clone: Each gene name is a mouse one. The CDR3 extends 1 residue past the end of the read, so its final part is completed from the germline J gene. The V gene is TRBV29, the J gene TRBJ2-4; 10 bases align to TRBD1. Germline CDR1 MSHET, CDR2 SYDVDS. This CDR3 is 14 amino acids long. The V and J ends lost 0 bases and 6 bases, in that order; junction bases with no gene match: 0. The CDR3 loop reads CASSLSDRGNTLYF. The CDR3 bases that were read are TGTGCTAGCAGTTTATCGGACAGGGGGAACACCTTGTAC.

This clone was counted only a few times. The genes are named according to mouse. The read terminates 1 residue ahead of where the CDR3 ends, so the germline J gene completes it. V is TRBV2 and J is TRBJ2-7; 8 nucleotides agree with TRBD1. The J segment lost 6 bases and the V segment lost 3 bases, leaving 1 base of the junction unmatched. Germline assignment: CDR1 LGHNA and CDR2 YSYQKL. This CDR3 contains 12 residues. CDR3 DNA, as far as it was read: TGTGCCAGCAGCCAGGACAGGGTTGAACAGTAC. Protein: CASSQDRVEQY. From start to end, the CDR3 is CASSQDRVEQYF.